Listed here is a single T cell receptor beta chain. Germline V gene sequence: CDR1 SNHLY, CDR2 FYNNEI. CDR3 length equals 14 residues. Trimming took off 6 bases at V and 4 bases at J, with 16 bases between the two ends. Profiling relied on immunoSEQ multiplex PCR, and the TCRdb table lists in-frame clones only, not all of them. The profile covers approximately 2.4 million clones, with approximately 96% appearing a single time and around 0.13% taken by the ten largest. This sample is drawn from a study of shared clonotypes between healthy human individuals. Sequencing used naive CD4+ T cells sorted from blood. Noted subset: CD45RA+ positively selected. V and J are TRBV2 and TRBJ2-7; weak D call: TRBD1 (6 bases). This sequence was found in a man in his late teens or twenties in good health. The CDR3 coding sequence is TGTGCCAGCAGCACAGGGCGTAACGGGTACGAGCAGTACTTC. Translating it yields CASSTGRNGYEQYF. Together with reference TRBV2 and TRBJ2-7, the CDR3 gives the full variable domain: EPEVTQTPSHQVTQMGQEVILRCVPISNHLYFYWYRQILGQKVEFLVSFYNNEISEKSEIFDDQFSVERPDGSNFTLKIRSTKLEDSAMYFCASSTGRNGYEQYFGPGTRLTVT.